Below, 28 T cell receptor beta chains from the same sample are listed, as sequenced in a study of post-analysis software for immune sequencing data. General observations from the study: Four to six TRBV segments were more frequent in patients than controls; TRBV5-6, TRBV5-1 and TRBV20-1 belonged to this group.

Built from TCR beta cDNA, the libraries had unique molecular identifiers in them. TCRdb independently ran MiXCR on the PCR reads; one entry per CDR3 protein. Here the sample spans roughly 800,000 distinct CDR3 sequences, roughly 27% being singletons. These receptors have no identified antigens. The sequenced sample consisted of blood. The receptors were gathered from a girl under 18 with multiple sclerosis.

The chain is built from TRBV29-1 and TRBJ1-2; no definite D call. Trimming removed 7 bases at V and 2 bases at J, with 11 bases between. CDR1 and CDR2 from the germline V gene are SQVTM and ANQGSEA. The CDR3 spans 12 residues. CDR3 region: CSEEGANYGYTF. The CDR3 bases are TGCAGCGAGGAGGGCGCGAACTATGGCTACACCTTC. Full variable domain (rest looked up from reference TRBV29-1 and TRBJ1-2): SAVISQKPSRDICQRGTSLTIQCQVDSQVTMMFWYRQQPGQSLTLIATANQGSEATYESGFVIDKFPISRPNLTFSTLTVSNMSPEDSSIYLCSEEGANYGYTFGSGTRLTVV.

This clonotype was seen repeatedly, ten times or more. This chain connects TRBV10-3 to TRBJ2-1; 8 bases align to TRBD2. The CDR3 totals 15 residues. Germline CDR1 and CDR2: ENHRY and SYGVKD. V shed 3 bases, J shed 5 bases, and the junction held 6 bases outside the gene matches. CDR3 residues: CAISDSGMPHNEQFF. The CDR3 nucleotides read TGTGCCATCAGTGATAGCGGGATGCCCCACAATGAGCAGTTCTTC.

The genes are TRBV20-1 and TRBJ2-1, with TRBD2 matching 7 bases. Germline CDR1 DFQATT, CDR2 SNEGSKA (reference sequence). The trim removed 5 bases at V and 6 bases at J, leaving 10 bases unmatched. This CDR3 comprises 14 residues. CDR3 in amino acids: CSAGGGYRGNEQFF. The CDR3 DNA sequence: TGCAGTGCTGGGGGGGGGTACCGCGGCAATGAGCAGTTCTTC.

This sequence joins TRBV20-1 and TRBJ2-3, with D perhaps assigned TRBD1 or TRBD2 (5 bases each). The CDR3 is 13 residues long. The V end lost 6 bases, the J end lost 11 bases, and 21 bases lay between the germline ends. From germline, CDR1 is DFQATT and CDR2 SNEGSKA (reference sequence). The CDR3 DNA reads TGCAGTGCCAACGACCGGGGCCCAGAGGGGCAGTATTTT. Its translation: CSANDRGPEGQYF.

This clonotype was counted a few times. The rearrangement uses TRBV6-5 and TRBJ2-6; no clear D gene. Germline CDR1 MNHEY, CDR2 SVGAGI. V lost 1 base and J lost 2, with 9 bases in between. The CDR3 has 16 residues. CDR3 region: CASSYFQPPGANVLTF. Here the CDR3 DNA reads TGTGCCAGCAGTTACTTTCAGCCTCCTGGGGCCAACGTCCTGACTTTC.

This clonotype has only a few counts. CDR3 protein: CAISEQEAIAFF. CDR3 in DNA: TGTGCCATCAGTGAGCAGGAGGCGATAGCTTTCTTT. The V gene is TRBV10-3, the J gene TRBJ1-1; D ambiguous. Germline assignment: CDR1 ENHRY and CDR2 SYGVKD. The CDR3 covers 12 residues. V was cut by 2 bases and J by 10 bases, with 11 bases left in between.

This clonotype was found many times. This chain uses TRBV7-2 with TRBJ2-5; 10 bases align to TRBD1. Germline CDR1 SGHTA, CDR2 FQGNSA. J gave up 7 bases and V 6 bases, and 5 bases lay outside the gene matches. CDR3 length: 13 amino acids. As DNA, the CDR3 is TGTGCCAGCAGTAGACGGACAGGGGGGACCCAGTACTTC. Protein: CASSRRTGGTQYF.

This clonotype was observed a few times. V gene TRBV20-1 combines with J gene TRBJ2-7, with TRBD2 identical over 9 bases. The CDR3 is 17 residues long. V trimming: 6 bases; J trimming: 0 bases; junction bases outside the gene matches: 15. Germline-derived CDR1 and CDR2 are DFQATT and SNEGSKA (reference sequence). The DNA for the CDR3 is TGCAGTGCGCACTCCCCCTTAGCGGGAGATACCTCCTACGAGCAGTACTTC. It specifies CSAHSPLAGDTSYEQYF.

The gene calls are TRBV28 and TRBJ2-7; D not resolved. There are 14 residues in the CDR3. V was cut by 8 bases and J by 0 bases, with 14 bases left in between. Germline V gene data show CDR1 as MDHEN and CDR2 as SYDVKM. CDR3: CASLPGKDSYEQYF. The CDR3, as DNA: TGTGCCAGCCTGCCTGGGAAGGACTCCTACGAGCAGTACTTC. The whole variable domain, remainder taken from reference TRBV28 and TRBJ2-7, is DVKVTQSSRYLVKRTGEKVFLECVQDMDHENMFWYRQDPGLGLRLIYFSYDVKMKEKGDIPEGYSVSREKKERFSLILESASTNQTSMYLCASLPGKDSYEQYFGPGTRLTVT.

As regards this clonotype: One end of the junction fails to match germline, which may point to a read error. The genes are TRBV15 and TRBJ1-1, with D possibly matching TRBD1 (5 bases). The CDR3 spans 14 residues. CDR1 and CDR2 (germline): LNHNV, YYDKDF (reference sequence). The CDR3 spells CVTSRGDVGTEAFF. DNA of the CDR3: TGTGTCACCAGCAGAGGGGATGTTGGAACTGAAGCTTTCTTT.

Ten or more counts support this clonotype. Germline and junction disagree at one end, which may indicate a read error. The genes are TRBV5-1 and TRBJ2-5, with D perhaps given as TRBD1 or TRBD2 (5 bases each). The CDR3 extends over 14 amino acids. Germline CDR1 and CDR2: SGHRS and YFSETQ. The CDR3 region has the DNA TGTGCCAGCAGCTTAGGGACGGTACAAGAGACCCAGTACTTC. Translating gives CASSLGTVQETQYF.

In its sample, this clonotype was seen many times. The chain is built from TRBV10-3 and TRBJ2-3; D gene uncertain. V lost 2 bases and J 4 bases, leaving 4 bases between the germline ends. This CDR3 is 12 amino acids long. The germline V gene encodes CDR1 ENHRY and CDR2 SYGVKD. The chain's CDR3 is CAISEMPDTQYF. CDR3 nucleotides: TGTGCCATCAGTGAGATGCCAGATACGCAGTATTTT.

This clonotype was detected a few times. The chain joins TRBV5-1 to TRBJ2-5; D not certain. Between the trimmed V and J ends, which lost 6 bases and 4 bases, there was a span of 13 bases. CDR1 and CDR2 (germline): SGHRS, YFSETQ. This CDR3 is 13 amino acids long. The CDR3 nucleotides read TGCGCCAGCACCCAGTGGGGTAGAGAGACCCAGTACTTC. It yields the protein CASTQWGRETQYF.

This clonotype showed up just a few times. The CDR3 is CASSFYQGALDGYTF. The CDR3, as DNA: TGTGCCAGCAGCTTTTATCAGGGGGCGCTGGATGGCTACACCTTC. This sequence joins TRBV5-5 and TRBJ1-2; 8 nucleotides align to TRBD1. The length of the CDR3 is 15 residues. The V gene end was trimmed by 2 bases and the J gene end by 6 bases; junction bases not matched to a gene: 9. The germline V gene encodes CDR1 SGHKS and CDR2 YYEKEE (reference sequence).

The chain links TRBV6-1 to TRBJ2-3, with D maybe TRBD2 (5 bases). Germline assignment: CDR1 MNHNS and CDR2 SASEGT. The CDR3 consists of 13 residues. Trimming took 3 bases from V and 5 from J, leaving 9 bases between them. The CDR3 protein is CASSDERRDTQYF. CDR3 nucleotides: TGTGCCAGCAGTGATGAGCGGAGAGATACGCAGTATTTT.

This clonotype is a singleton in its sample. The chain carries TRBV19 and TRBJ2-4; 11 nucleotides align to TRBD2. Judging by the DNA end, TRBJ2-7 fits better; the J call may be wrong. Germline V lookup: CDR1 LNHDA, CDR2 SQIVND (reference sequence). CDR3 length: 16 amino acids. CDR3 nucleotide sequence: TGTGCCAGTAGTAGACGCGGGACTAGCGGTCCCTACGAGCAGTACTTC. Amino acids: CASSRRGTSGPYEQYF.

The chain joins TRBV2 to TRBJ2-1, with a weak D call TRBD1 (5 bases). The germline V gene encodes CDR1 SNHLY and CDR2 FYNNEI. This CDR3 spans 16 amino acids. Trimming took off 7 bases at V and 1 base at J, with 17 bases between the two ends. CDR3: CASKRRTQGSYNEQFF. CDR3 bases: TGTGCCAGCAAAAGGCGGACCCAGGGTTCCTACAATGAGCAGTTCTTC.

The chain has TRBV12-3 or TRBV12-4 and TRBJ2-3, with D unresolved. V lost 5 bases to trimming and J lost 5 bases, with 14 bases between them. The CDR3 extends over 14 amino acids. In DNA, the CDR3 is TGTGCCAGCAGTCCAGGAGTGATGGTAGATACGCAGTATTTT. It translates to CASSPGVMVDTQYF.

This clonotype was counted only a few times. The V and J genes are TRBV7-2 and TRBJ2-1, with 9 positions matching TRBD1. This CDR3 comprises 13 residues. Germline lookup yields CDR1 SGHTA and CDR2 FQGNSA. V trimming: 3 bases; J trimming: 10 bases; junction bases outside the gene matches: 4. In DNA, the CDR3 is TGTGCCAGCAGCTTGGGGACAGGGTGGGAGCAGTTCTTC. This translates into CASSLGTGWEQFF.

This chain links TRBV12-3 or TRBV12-4 with TRBJ2-1, with TRBD1 matching 11 bases. CDR3 length: 13 residues. The trim removed 5 bases at V and 14 bases at J, leaving 8 bases unmatched. The CDR3 DNA is TGTGCCAGCAGTACCCTGGGACAGGGGGTAAAGTTCTTC. Translated, it gives CASSTLGQGVKFF.

This clonotype has a handful of counts. This chain links TRBV7-2 with TRBJ1-5, with TRBD1 identical over 11 bases. Germline CDR1 and CDR2: SGHTA and FQGNSA. This CDR3 contains 16 residues. After removal of 5 bases from V and 4 bases from J, the junction contained 7 bases not matched to a gene. The CDR3 region is CASSPPGTGGNQPQHF. The DNA of the CDR3 is TGTGCCAGCAGCCCACCTGGGACAGGGGGAAATCAGCCCCAGCATTTT.

The chain recombines TRBV5-8 with TRBJ2-3; D perhaps matches TRBD2 (6 bases). The germline gives CDR1 SGHTS, CDR2 YDEGEE. Trimming cost V 4 bases and J 4 bases, with 19 bases left between them. The CDR3 totals 16 residues. The CDR3 DNA is TGTGCCAGCAGCCCAAAGCTCGGCGGGACTGCAGATACGCAGTATTTT. Its translation is CASSPKLGGTADTQYF. Full variable domain (rest looked up from reference TRBV5-8 and TRBJ2-3): EAGVTQSPTHLIKTRGQQATLRCSPISGHTSVYWYQQALGLGLQFLLWYDEGEERNRGNFPPRFSGRQFPNYSSELNVNALELEDSALYLCASSPKLGGTADTQYFGPGTRLTVL.

This clonotype was recorded many times. V is TRBV7-9 and J is TRBJ2-7; a weak D match, TRBD1 (5 bases). Per the germline V gene, CDR1 is SEHNR and CDR2 is FQNEAQ (reference sequence). This CDR3 is 12 amino acids long. The V end lost 4 bases, the J end lost 5 bases, and 9 bases lay between the germline ends. CDR3 loop: CASSSRVNEQYF. CDR3 DNA: TGTGCCAGCAGCTCCAGGGTCAACGAGCAGTACTTC.

This clonotype was counted at least ten times. The chain combines TRBV27 with TRBJ2-1; TRBD2 matches 9 bases. The CDR3 has 16 residues. The junction had 8 bases not matched to a gene; V was cut back by 2 bases and J by 6 bases. Germline CDR1 and CDR2: MNHEY and SMNVEV (reference sequence). In nucleotides, the CDR3 is TGTGCCAGCAGTTTACCCGGGACTAGCCTCGCCAATGAGCAGTTCTTC. Residues: CASSLPGTSLANEQFF.

This clonotype was seen a few times. The V call is TRBV20-1, the J call TRBJ2-3, with D perhaps being TRBD1 or TRBD2 (5 bases each). V was trimmed by 3 bases and J by 4 bases, leaving 11 bases between them. The CDR3 sequence is 13 residues long. CDR1 DFQATT and CDR2 SNEGSKA come from the germline V gene (reference sequence). The CDR3 spells CSASWGTADTQYF. The CDR3, as DNA: TGCAGTGCTAGCTGGGGGACCGCAGATACGCAGTATTTT.

The genes are TRBV7-2 and TRBJ2-7; tentatively, D is TRBD2 (6 bases). CDR1 SGHTA and CDR2 FQGNSA come from the germline V gene. The CDR3 runs 17 residues. With 5 bases removed from V and 3 bases from J, the gap between germline ends came to 23 bases. CDR3 nucleotides: TGTGCCAGCAGCCCAACAGCCGGGACTTTACTGGTCTACGAGCAGTACTTC. Protein: CASSPTAGTLLVYEQYF.

The chain is built from TRBV5-4 and TRBJ2-2, with a tentative D call TRBD1 (6 bases). V was shortened by 4 bases and J by 4 bases, with 8 bases between the two germline ends. Germline V gives CDR1 SGHNT, CDR2 YYREEE (reference sequence). The CDR3 sequence is 13 residues long. The CDR3 reads CASSLDSTGELFF. The CDR3 nucleotides read TGTGCCAGCAGCCTGGACAGCACCGGGGAGCTGTTTTTT.

The V gene is TRBV7-6, the J gene TRBJ2-7; the D gene is possibly TRBD1 (5 bases). This CDR3 is 17 amino acids long. Trimming removed 5 bases from V and 2 bases from J, with 22 bases in between. CDR1 is SGHVS and CDR2 is FNYEAQ in the germline V gene. CDR3 sequence: CASSPVTGMVKTYEQYF. The CDR3 DNA sequence: TGTGCCAGCAGCCCAGTCACAGGAATGGTCAAAACCTACGAGCAGTACTTC. The variable domain in full, completed from reference TRBV7-6 and TRBJ2-7, reads GAGVSQSPRYKVTKRGQDVALRCDPISGHVSLYWYRQALGQGPEFLTYFNYEAQQDKSGLPNDRFSAERPEGSISTLTIQRTEQRDSAMYRCASSPVTGMVKTYEQYFGPGTRLTVT.